This TCR beta chain was recovered during a study of read filtering for tumor transcriptome and immune sequencing. The library was built from about 400 ng RNA with molecular barcoded adaptors for alpha/delta and beta/gamma chains. TCRdb recomputed calls from the reads with MiXCR, one row per CDR3 protein. Counted here are 50,000 to 65,000 distinct CDR3 sequences, 15% to 25% occurring once; the ten biggest clones make up about 14%. This clonotype came up many times. This CDR3 region has 13 residues. The ends lost 5 bases at V and 6 bases at J; junction bases unmatched: 5. The germline V gene has CDR1 SQVTM and CDR2 ANQGSEA.

The sequencing sample was made of a population of CD138-negative cells sorted from bone marrow. This clonotype was sampled from a donor at least 40 years old with multiple myeloma. J is TRBJ2-4 and V is TRBV29-1; 9 bases line up with TRBD2. The CDR3 region has the DNA TGCAGCGTTATAGAAGCGGGAGGAAACATTCAGTACTTC. It specifies CSVIEAGGNIQYF.